Following are 21 T cell receptor beta chains from one sample sequenced in a study of memory CD4+ T cells and cytomegalovirus serostatus. Repertoires were generated with immunoSEQ multiplex PCR, while TCRdb's copy carries only in-frame clones and drops some. The sample consists of over 65,000 clones, 60% to 80% of them appearing once. Single viable CD3+CD4+CD8-CD45RO+ cells were sorted as the memory CD4+ T cells. The sequenced material came from memory CD4+ T cells from blood. These receptors came from an adult in good health and CMV-seropositive.

This chain links TRBV5-1 with TRBJ1-1, with D possibly TRBD1 on 5 matching bases. In germline, CDR1 is SGHRS, CDR2 YFSETQ. Trimming shortened V by 4 bases and J by 8 bases, and 12 bases separated the two germline ends. This CDR3 spans 12 amino acids. The CDR3 region has the DNA TGCGCCAGCAGCGCCGGGACGCTGGAAGCTTTCTTT. This gives the protein CASSAGTLEAFF. The variable domain in full, with the rest retrieved from reference TRBV5-1 and TRBJ1-1, is KAGVTQTPRYLIKTRGQQVTLSCSPISGHRSVSWYQQTPGQGLQFLFEYFSETQRNKGNFPGRFSGRQFSNSRSEMNVSTLELGDSALYLCASSAGTLEAFFGQGTRLTVV.

The chain has TRBV19 and TRBJ1-1, with 8 bases lining up with TRBD1. Trimming took 5 bases from V and 7 from J; bases not matched to a gene: 6. Germline loops: CDR1 LNHDA, CDR2 SQIVND (reference sequence). The CDR3 consists of 13 residues. The CDR3 DNA follows: TGTGCCAGTAGTGTCCGGACAGGGCTTGAAGCTTTCTTT. Translating it yields CASSVRTGLEAFF.

V usage is TRBV6-5 and J usage is TRBJ1-1; 8 bases map to TRBD1. The germline CDR1 and CDR2 sequences are MNHEY and SVGAGI. V trimming: 6 bases; J trimming: 4 bases; junction bases outside the gene matches: 13. CDR3 length: 16 residues. The CDR3 sequence is CASSYKRQGRGTEAFF. CDR3 nucleotide sequence: TGTGCCAGCAGCTACAAACGACAGGGGAGGGGCACTGAAGCTTTCTTT.

The V and J genes are TRBV5-1 and TRBJ1-2; D is perhaps TRBD1 (5 bases). The germline gives CDR1 SGHRS, CDR2 YFSETQ. Trimming pared 0 bases from V and 5 bases from J, leaving 14 bases between. The CDR3 covers 15 residues. The CDR3 region is CASSLDGAAVYGYTF. CDR3 DNA: TGCGCCAGCAGCTTGGATGGGGCGGCAGTATATGGCTACACCTTC.

This sequence joins TRBV7-9 and TRBJ1-2, with a tentative D call TRBD1 (5 bases). Germline loops: CDR1 SEHNR, CDR2 FQNEAQ (reference sequence). Trimming stripped 1 base from V and 7 bases from J, with 13 bases between. CDR3 length: 14 amino acids. CDR3 protein: CASSLERGRGGYTF. CDR3 nucleotide sequence: TGTGCCAGCAGCTTAGAAAGGGGTAGAGGTGGCTACACCTTC.

This chain connects TRBV9 to TRBJ1-1; no definite D call. The germline gives CDR1 SGDLS, CDR2 YYNGEE. Trimming removed 0 bases at V and 6 bases at J, with 9 bases between. This CDR3 is built from 13 residues. In DNA form, the CDR3 reads TGTGCCAGCAGCGTAGAGGGTAACTCTGAAGCTTTCTTT. Translated: CASSVEGNSEAFF.

The chain joins TRBV9 to TRBJ2-1, with 10 nucleotides matching TRBD2. This CDR3 comprises 15 residues. Germline loops: CDR1 SGDLS, CDR2 YYNGEE. J was trimmed by 9 bases and V by 3 bases; bases with no gene match: 9. The CDR3 region is CASSDLAGVAGEQFF. The CDR3 DNA sequence: TGTGCCAGCAGCGATCTAGCGGGAGTTGCGGGTGAGCAGTTCTTC.

The chain links TRBV12-5 to TRBJ1-4, with D tentatively TRBD1 (6 bases). V shed 0 bases and J shed 8 bases, with 13 bases lying between them. The CDR3 totals 15 residues. CDR1 and CDR2 (germline): LGHNT, FRNRAP. CDR3 sequence (DNA): TGTGCTAGTGGTTTGGTAGGGGGGGCGGCGGAAAAACTGTTTTTT. The encoded protein is CASGLVGGAAEKLFF.

This clone was seen only a few times. The genes are TRBV5-1 and TRBJ2-3, with D tentatively TRBD2 (6 bases). The length of the CDR3 is 13 residues. V gave up 7 bases and J gave up 4 bases, with 13 bases separating them. Germline CDR1 and CDR2: SGHRS and YFSETQ. CDR3 nucleotides: TGCGCCAGCTCCGGGACTGGTGCAGATACGCAGTATTTT. It translates to CASSGTGADTQYF.

The gene calls are TRBV19 and TRBJ1-1; D perhaps matches TRBD1 (6 bases). The CDR3 sequence is 15 residues long. V lost 5 bases to trimming and J lost 0 bases, with 13 bases between them. Germline-derived CDR1 and CDR2 are LNHDA and SQIVND (reference sequence). The CDR3 bases are TGTGCCAGTAGTTCCCCTGGGGGCATGAACACTGAAGCTTTCTTT. Translation gives CASSSPGGMNTEAFF.

This clone was picked up one time. The chain links TRBV27 to TRBJ1-1, with D maybe TRBD1 (6 bases). In germline, CDR1 is MNHEY, CDR2 SMNVEV (reference sequence). The CDR3 totals 14 residues. Trimming took off 5 bases at V and 11 bases at J, with 21 bases between the two ends. DNA of the CDR3: TGTGCCAGCAGTGGGGGGCGGAGCCCTATTTTGGCTTTCTTT. Its translation is CASSGGRSPILAFF.

The gene calls are TRBV19 and TRBJ1-1; 9 bases map to TRBD1. Germline CDR1 and CDR2: LNHDA and SQIVND (reference sequence). CDR3 size: 14 residues. The trim removed 9 bases at V and 4 bases at J, leaving 9 bases unmatched. The CDR3 reads CASKDRGGGTEAFF. CDR3 nucleotide sequence: TGTGCCAGCAAGGACAGGGGAGGGGGCACTGAAGCTTTCTTT.

The DNA of the CDR3 is TGTGCCAGCAGCCCTAGCGGGACCCACACCGGGGAGCTGTTTTTT. It encodes CASSPSGTHTGELFF. The chain couples TRBV5-4 to TRBJ2-2; TRBD2 aligns across 9 bases. Germline loops: CDR1 SGHNT, CDR2 YYREEE (reference sequence). V was clipped by 4 bases and J by 3 bases; unmatched bases: 4. The length of the CDR3 is 15 residues.

This rearrangement joins TRBV5-1 to TRBJ2-5; D may be TRBD1 or TRBD2 (5 bases each). The germline gives CDR1 SGHRS, CDR2 YFSETQ. This CDR3 has 14 residues. Trimming left V 3 bases short and J 0 bases short, with 9 bases between. CDR3 in DNA: TGCGCCAGCAGCTGGGGGACGAACCAAGAGACCCAGTACTTC. This gives the protein CASSWGTNQETQYF.

CDR3 sequence (DNA): TGTGCCAGTAGTAGGGCCGTACTAGGAAACACCATATATTTT. Protein sequence: CASSRAVLGNTIYF. The chain uses TRBV19 and TRBJ1-3; D uncertain. The germline V gene has CDR1 LNHDA and CDR2 SQIVND (reference sequence). The CDR3 spans 14 residues. Trimming cost V 4 bases and J 4 bases, with 11 bases left between them.

The genes are TRBV6-5 and TRBJ1-2; D is unresolved. V lost 9 bases and J lost 3, with 14 bases in between. CDR1 MNHEY and CDR2 SVGAGI come from the germline V gene. CDR3 length equals 13 residues. The CDR3: CASGEAPDYGYTF. For the CDR3, the DNA is TGTGCCAGTGGGGAGGCGCCGGACTATGGCTACACCTTC.

The rearrangement joins TRBV4-3 to TRBJ2-3; TRBD2 agrees at 13 bases. The CDR3 is 16 residues long. The J segment lost 3 bases and the V segment lost 1 base, leaving 1 base of the junction unmatched. From germline, CDR1 is LGHNA and CDR2 YSLEER. The CDR3 coding sequence is TGCGCCAGCAGCCAAGGGACTAGCGGGAGAACAGATACGCAGTATTTT. Translation gives CASSQGTSGRTDTQYF.

This clone was seen a single time. The V call is TRBV7-9, the J call TRBJ1-2, with D unresolved. The V gene's germline CDR1 is SEHNR and CDR2 FQNEAQ (reference sequence). V was cut by 5 bases and J by 4 bases, with 20 bases left in between. The CDR3 is 16 amino acids. Here the CDR3 reads CASSRGRMTLPYGYTF. The CDR3 DNA sequence: TGTGCCAGCAGCCGAGGACGGATGACGCTTCCCTATGGCTACACCTTC.

This clone was seen once. The chain combines TRBV27 with TRBJ2-3; D may be TRBD1 (5 bases). Germline V CDR1 and CDR2: MNHEY, SMNVEV (reference sequence). This CDR3 spans 13 amino acids. Trimming removed 5 bases from V and 8 bases from J, with 14 bases in between. The CDR3 spells CASSPGLQVTQYF. The CDR3 DNA reads as TGTGCCAGCAGTCCGGGCCTACAGGTTACGCAGTATTTT.

The rearrangement uses TRBV7-2 and TRBJ2-7, with 7 bases identical to TRBD1. CDR1 and CDR2 (germline): SGHTA, FQGNSA. The CDR3 totals 13 residues. Germline trimming cut 4 bases from V and 1 base from J; bases unmatched to any gene: 1. CDR3 in amino acids: CASSWDRSYEQYV. Here the CDR3 DNA reads TGTGCCAGCAGCTGGGACAGATCCTACGAGCAGTACGTC.

The chain joins TRBV11-2 to TRBJ2-2, with 11 bases identical to TRBD2. CDR1 is SGHAT and CDR2 is FQNNGV in the germline V gene. V shed 5 bases and J 7 bases; nucleotides not matched to a gene: 9. The CDR3 consists of 16 residues. The CDR3 DNA sequence: TGTGCCAGCAGCCCTCTAGCGGGAGGCGTTGGCGGGGAGCTGTTTTTT. This encodes CASSPLAGGVGGELFF.